This TCR beta chain appears in the sequencing data of a study of cytomegalovirus exposure and HLA in healthy donors (dated by TCRdb to between 2016 and 2019). Study-level background: According to a later analysis, the 110 or so validation repertoires were produced on the same platform as the approximately 690 repertoires of the first cohort. Besides the first cohort of 666 subjects, a separate validation cohort made up of 120 or so different subjects was used. To predict cytomegalovirus infection status, the study combined high-throughput TCR immunosequencing, statistical association of individual TCRs with disease status, and machine learning. The study was designed to test whether signatures of past pathogen exposure could be identified by cataloging public T cell receptors. Summary of the overall study and its limitations: All 120 or so repertoires were used to score co-occurrence in the validation cohort in a later analysis, because that analysis had no HLA typing for the cohort. According to the authors, the approach could potentially be generalized to other disease states and immunological phenotypes. In a later analysis, TCRs clustered in the first cohort were found to also tend to co-occur in the roughly 130 validation repertoires, with approximately 94% of cluster scores above 0. Most TCR sequences were seen in very few donors, while some public TCRs were found in many individuals. Three of the identified cytomegalovirus-associated TCR beta chains were confirmed in vitro to be specific for cytomegalovirus antigens. In the study, about 150 TCR beta chains were listed as associated with cytomegalovirus. Cytomegalovirus status was reported to be diagnosed by the classifier with high specificity and sensitivity in both the original and validation cohorts.

Libraries were made using the immunoSEQ multiplex PCR assay. Under the source paper's analysis protocol: A statistical classification framework was developed to diagnose cytomegalovirus status using the catalog of TCR beta chain sequences. TCRdb provides this immuneACCESS table in a form limited to in-frame rearrangements. Some clones are lacking; in checked studies, under half of them reflect an unresolved V gene, and why the rest are absent is not known. The D gene and trimming were derived from the DNA, and the V and J assignments and clone size from that table. Across this sample there are roughly 86,000 clones, with 90% to 96% seen only once. The top ten constitute about 1.5% of the sample. About this clone: What antigen it recognizes has not been identified. The sample holds no much larger clone one base away, and base qualities are not on file.

Donors formed part of the validation cohort, which comprised over a hundred subjects and was distinct from the first cohort of roughly 600 subjects. From a lookup of the germline V gene (reference sequence), CDR1 and CDR2 are LNHDA and SQIVND. V gives up 3 bases and J gives up 3 bases, and the segment between their germline ends measures 15 bases. The CDR3, cysteine through phenylalanine, is 15 amino acids long. This entry keeps only the CDR3 DNA: 45 bases, framed from base 1. The chain uses TRBV19 and TRBJ2-7; the D segment could be TRBD1, given 6 matching bases. The sequence was obtained from a man aged 18 to 35 in good health and CMV-seropositive. Sequencing used PBMCs. In nucleotide form, the sequence is TGTGCCAGTAGTATGGGGCCAGGGGAAGGCTACGAGCAGTACTTC. The resulting protein is CASSMGPGEGYEQYF.